The 27 T cell receptor beta chains below all came from one sample that was sequenced in a study of shared clonotypes between healthy human individuals. Libraries were prepared by immunoSEQ multiplex PCR; TCRdb keeps only in-frame clonotypes and omits some of them. The sample comprises about 680,000 clones, roughly 78% of which are singletons, and under 2% rests with the top ten. Sequencing used memory CD4+ T cells sorted from blood. As for subset: CD45RA-negative fraction. These receptor sequences come from a woman in her twenties or thirties in good health.

This chain links TRBV4-1 with TRBJ1-2; D not certain. The ends were cut back, 4 bases at V and 8 bases at J, with 14 bases in the middle. The CDR3 has 13 amino acids. From germline, CDR1 is MGHRA and CDR2 YSYEKL. The chain's CDR3 is CASSPASESGYTF. In DNA, the CDR3 is TGCGCCAGCAGCCCTGCGTCGGAGTCCGGCTACACCTTC.

On this clone itself: This specimen includes other DNA sequences encoding the same CDR3. The V and J genes are TRBV18 and TRBJ2-7; 7 bases map to TRBD2. The V gene's germline CDR1 is KGHSH and CDR2 LQKENI. The junction had 1 base not matched to a gene; V was cut back by 3 bases and J by 2 bases. This CDR3 spans 13 amino acids. Here the CDR3 reads CASSPGLAYEQYF. The CDR3 DNA sequence: TGTGCCAGCTCACCTGGACTAGCCTACGAGCAGTACTTC.

The chain combines TRBV4-1 with TRBJ2-1, with 8 bases lining up with TRBD2. CDR1 and CDR2 (germline): MGHRA, YSYEKL. The trim removed 5 bases at V and 9 bases at J, leaving 15 bases unmatched. The CDR3 runs 16 residues. In DNA, the CDR3 is TGCGCCAGCAGCAGGGAGAGGTTAGCGGGAAGTACTGAGCAGTTCTTC. It encodes CASSRERLAGSTEQFF.

The rearrangement joins TRBV6-1 to TRBJ2-1; TRBD1 or TRBD2 may be the D gene (5 bases each). The V and J ends lost 2 bases and 9 bases respectively, with 8 bases between them. This CDR3 contains 12 residues. CDR1 is MNHNS, CDR2 SASEGT, per germline. The CDR3 sequence: CASSERGIEQFF. CDR3 in DNA: TGTGCCAGCAGTGAACGGGGCATTGAGCAGTTCTTC.

V and J are TRBV5-1 and TRBJ2-7, with 10 positions matching TRBD2. The CDR3 covers 15 residues. V shed 4 bases, J shed 4 bases, and the junction held 8 bases outside the gene matches. Germline CDR1 reads SGHRS; CDR2 reads YFSETQ. The CDR3 reads CASSRTLAGDYEQYF. In DNA form, the CDR3 reads TGCGCCAGCAGCAGAACGCTAGCGGGAGATTACGAGCAGTACTTC.

The chain employs TRBV6-4 and TRBJ2-1; 12 positions agree with TRBD2. Germline-derived CDR1 and CDR2 are MRHNA and SNTAGT. The J segment lost 7 bases and the V segment lost 10 bases, leaving 14 bases of the junction unmatched. CDR3 length: 16 amino acids. CDR3 protein: CATEGSSGRAQNEQFF. The CDR3 coding sequence is TGTGCCACCGAAGGTTCTAGCGGGAGGGCCCAAAATGAGCAGTTCTTC.

This rearrangement joins TRBV10-2 to TRBJ2-7; D is perhaps TRBD1 (5 bases). CDR3 length: 17 amino acids. Germline values: CDR1 WSHSY, CDR2 SAAADI. V was cut by 0 bases and J by 9 bases, with 24 bases left in between. The CDR3 nucleotides are TGCGCCAGCAGTGAGTCCCAGGGCTCGATGATATATATCGGGCAGTACTTC. Translated: CASSESQGSMIYIGQYF.

This clone was seen ten or more times. The CDR3 DNA reads TGTGCCAGCAGCAAAGCAGGGACGAACACCGGGGAGCTGTTTTTT. Translated, it gives CASSKAGTNTGELFF. J is TRBJ2-2 and V is TRBV7-6, with a possible D match to TRBD1 (5 bases). The V end lost 5 bases, the J end lost 0 bases, and 10 bases lay between the germline ends. This CDR3 is 15 amino acids long. From germline, CDR1 is SGHVS and CDR2 FNYEAQ. The full variable domain, rest sourced from reference TRBV7-6 and TRBJ2-2, is GAGVSQSPRYKVTKRGQDVALRCDPISGHVSLYWYRQALGQGPEFLTYFNYEAQQDKSGLPNDRFSAERPEGSISTLTIQRTEQRDSAMYRCASSKAGTNTGELFFGEGSRLTVL.

The chain couples TRBV29-1 to TRBJ2-2; possible D gene TRBD2, 6 bases. The CDR3 contains 14 residues. In germline, CDR1 is SQVTM, CDR2 ANQGSEA. V was cut by 5 bases and J by 0 bases, with 10 bases left in between. The CDR3 bases are TGCAGCGTTCGTAGCGGAGCGAACACCGGGGAGCTGTTTTTT. It translates to CSVRSGANTGELFF.

The genes are TRBV5-1 and TRBJ1-2; weak D call: TRBD1 (5 bases). Trimming stripped 3 bases from V and 8 bases from J, with 20 bases between. Germline CDR1 is SGHRS and CDR2 is YFSETQ. The CDR3 length is 15 residues. This CDR3 reads CASSSQGLHKEGYTF. CDR3 coding DNA: TGCGCCAGCAGCTCTCAGGGCCTCCACAAGGAAGGCTACACCTTC.

The V call is TRBV5-1, the J call TRBJ1-1; TRBD1 matches 9 bases. V lost 3 bases, J lost 1 base, and 4 bases stayed unmatched. This CDR3 spans 15 amino acids. Germline loops: CDR1 SGHRS, CDR2 YFSETQ. The CDR3 DNA reads TGCGCCAGCAGCTCCTGGACAGGGGCGAACACTGAAGCTTTCTTT. Protein sequence: CASSSWTGANTEAFF.

The chain employs TRBV5-1 and TRBJ1-1, with D hard to call. The germline gives CDR1 SGHRS, CDR2 YFSETQ. The length of the CDR3 is 14 residues. Trimming removed 6 bases at V and 2 bases at J, with 14 bases between. CDR3 amino acids: CASTPGGVNTEAFF. The CDR3 DNA reads as TGCGCCAGCACCCCCGGCGGGGTCAACACTGAAGCTTTCTTT.

The V call is TRBV5-8, the J call TRBJ2-3, with D hard to call. CDR1 and CDR2 from the germline V gene are SGHTS and YDEGEE. CDR3 length: 15 amino acids. Trimming shortened V by 0 bases and J by 0 bases, and 8 bases separated the two germline ends. The CDR3 region has the DNA TGTGCCAGCAGCTTGGCGGGCAGAAGCACAGATACGCAGTATTTT. As protein: CASSLAGRSTDTQYF.

The table lists this clone with a few counts. The CDR3 sequence is CASSLADRGYEQYF. CDR3 sequence (DNA): TGCGCCAGCAGCTTGGCGGACAGGGGGTACGAGCAGTACTTC. The gene calls are TRBV5-1 and TRBJ2-7; 10 bases agree with TRBD1. Germline CDR1 is SGHRS and CDR2 is YFSETQ. The CDR3 is 14 residues long. The trim removed 0 bases at V and 4 bases at J, leaving 1 base unmatched. Using reference TRBV5-1 and TRBJ2-7 for the parts outside the CDR3, the full variable domain is KAGVTQTPRYLIKTRGQQVTLSCSPISGHRSVSWYQQTPGQGLQFLFEYFSETQRNKGNFPGRFSGRQFSNSRSEMNVSTLELGDSALYLCASSLADRGYEQYFGPGTRLTVT.

The rearrangement links TRBV7-2 to TRBJ2-7; D tentatively reads TRBD1 or TRBD2 (5 bases each). The V gene's germline CDR1 is SGHTA and CDR2 FQGNSA. The CDR3 is 15 amino acids. V lost 1 base to trimming and J lost 7 bases, with 17 bases between them. The CDR3 protein is CASSLVSGTQSEQYF. The CDR3, as DNA: TGTGCCAGCAGCTTAGTTTCCGGGACGCAGAGTGAGCAGTACTTC.

This clone was detected only once. The chain couples TRBV7-2 to TRBJ2-7, with D possibly being TRBD2 (6 bases). The CDR3 spans 16 residues. Trimming left V 0 bases short and J 3 bases short, with 15 bases between. Germline CDR1 reads SGHTA; CDR2 reads FQGNSA. The CDR3 nucleotides read TGTGCCAGCAGCTTAGCCGTTACTAGCAGAAGCTACGAGCAGTACTTC. The encoded protein is CASSLAVTSRSYEQYF.

This clone was picked up one time. This chain links TRBV30 with TRBJ2-7; no clear D gene. The CDR3 sequence is 11 residues long. CDR1 and CDR2 (germline): GTSNPN, SVGIG (reference sequence). Trimming removed 1 base at V and 2 bases at J, with 3 bases between. The CDR3: CAWSAPYEQYF. Written as DNA, the CDR3 is TGTGCCTGGAGTGCTCCCTACGAGCAGTACTTC.

There are many counts of this clone. The rearrangement links TRBV6-5 to TRBJ2-5; D call uncertain. V lost 6 bases, J lost 5 bases, and 19 bases lay in between. Germline V gene sequence: CDR1 MNHEY, CDR2 SVGAGI. The CDR3 is made up of 15 amino acids. The CDR3 reads CASRPRHPSVETQYF. The CDR3 nucleotides read TGTGCCAGCAGACCCCGCCATCCGAGCGTGGAGACCCAGTACTTC.

The rearrangement uses TRBV10-3 and TRBJ1-2; 10 bases line up with TRBD1. The germline CDR1 and CDR2 sequences are ENHRY and SYGVKD. This CDR3 region has 15 residues. Trimming cost V 2 bases and J 6 bases; bases outside gene matches: 6. As DNA, the CDR3 is TGTGCCATCAGTGAGCCCCAGACAGGGGGCCATGGCTACACCTTC. As protein: CAISEPQTGGHGYTF.

This clone was found many times. This chain uses TRBV5-4 with TRBJ1-1; D is unresolved. The germline V gene encodes CDR1 SGHNT and CDR2 YYREEE (reference sequence). This CDR3 region has 14 residues. V lost 2 bases, J lost 4 bases, and 12 bases lay in between. In nucleotides, the CDR3 is TGTGCCAGCAGCTTAACCAAGGGTGTCACTGAAGCTTTCTTT. Translating it yields CASSLTKGVTEAFF. Full variable domain (rest looked up from reference TRBV5-4 and TRBJ1-1): ETGVTQSPTHLIKTRGQQVTLRCSSQSGHNTVSWYQQALGQGPQFIFQYYREEENGRGNFPPRFSGLQFPNYSSELNVNALELDDSALYLCASSLTKGVTEAFFGQGTRLTVV.

This chain connects TRBV7-3 to TRBJ2-1; TRBD2 is a possible D gene (6 bases). This CDR3 is built from 15 residues. The germline gives CDR1 SGHTA, CDR2 FQGTGA. V was clipped by 1 base and J by 0 bases, with 7 bases between them. The CDR3: CASSLIGGSYNEQFF. In DNA, the CDR3 is TGTGCCAGCAGCTTAATCGGGGGCTCCTACAATGAGCAGTTCTTC.

The chain has TRBV14 and TRBJ1-2; 7 bases align to TRBD1. CDR3 length equals 13 residues. The J segment lost 4 bases and the V segment lost 6 bases, leaving 5 bases of the junction unmatched. Germline V lookup: CDR1 SGHDN, CDR2 FVKESK. The CDR3 DNA reads TGTGCCAGCAGTCCAGGGGGGGGCTATGGCTACACCTTC. As protein: CASSPGGGYGYTF.

The chain employs TRBV11-3 and TRBJ2-1, with 10 bases matching TRBD1. The length of the CDR3 is 16 residues. V was pared by 5 bases and J by 9 bases, with 13 bases of the junction left unmatched. CDR1 is SGHNT, CDR2 YENEEA, per germline. The CDR3: CASSRSGTGERGEQFF. The CDR3 bases are TGTGCCAGCAGCCGATCCGGGACAGGGGAAAGGGGTGAGCAGTTCTTC.

In DNA form, the CDR3 reads TGTGCCAGCAGCTTATCTTCCTGGGATCAGCCCCAGCATTTT. Translating gives CASSLSSWDQPQHF. The chain recombines TRBV7-8 with TRBJ1-5; D not resolved. The V and J ends lost 2 bases and 5 bases respectively, with 10 bases between them. Looked up from germline, CDR1 is SGHVS and CDR2 is FQNEAQ. The CDR3 covers 14 residues.

This chain connects TRBV15 to TRBJ2-1; the D gene could be TRBD1 or TRBD2 (5 bases each). CDR1 LNHNV and CDR2 YYDKDF come from the germline V gene (reference sequence). V lost 0 bases and J lost 4, with 13 bases in between. CDR3 length: 16 residues. In DNA form, the CDR3 reads TGTGCCACCAGCAGAGATTGGGGGAAAGCTTACAATGAGCAGTTCTTC. It codes for CATSRDWGKAYNEQFF.

The chain's CDR3 is CASTRDRGYGYTF. CDR3 DNA sequence: TGTGCCAGCACCAGGGACAGGGGATATGGCTACACCTTC. This chain uses TRBV6-1 with TRBJ1-2, with 10 bases fitting TRBD1. The CDR3 runs 13 residues. V was clipped by 7 bases and J by 5 bases; unmatched bases: 4. Germline-derived CDR1 and CDR2 are MNHNS and SASEGT.

The chain couples TRBV5-1 to TRBJ2-7, with no clear D. V was clipped by 0 bases and J by 4 bases, with 20 bases between them. Germline V gene lookup returns CDR1 SGHRS and CDR2 YFSETQ. The CDR3 is 17 amino acids. The CDR3 bases are TGCGCCAGCAGCTTGGGTTATGGGTACGGAGTAAAATACGAGCAGTACTTC. This encodes CASSLGYGYGVKYEQYF.